A selection of T cell receptor beta chains follows, all from one sample in a study of blood T cell repertoires in COVID-19. Produced via immunoSEQ multiplex PCR; TCRdb's table is partial and in-frame only. Of approximately 330,000 clones in the sample, about 87% were seen once. The sample comprised peripheral blood. The receptors derive from a man aged 25-45 years with COVID-19, enrolled during active disease. The CDR3 runs from the conserved cysteine through the conserved F or W. Some rows mark clone size as missing; the rest say once, few, many or name a class of expanded clone.

once,14,TRBJ1-6,TRBV14,CASSQSKPAAPLHF
-,18,TRBJ2-5,TRBV6-2/TRBV6-3,CASSYSTSRTGRWETQYF
once,15,TRBJ1-2,TRBV27,CASSLSPGRNYGYTF
once,15,TRBJ2-1,TRBV18,CASSPPGQGVNEQFF
-,15,TRBJ1-5,TRBV24-1,CATSDLRGQLGPQHF
-,17,TRBJ1-2,TRBV4-3,CASSQERQGIANYGYTF
-,15,TRBJ1-2,TRBV5-1,CASSFVAALNYGYTF
once,17,TRBJ2-2,TRBV7-2,CASSPPKVAGNTGELFF
-,17,TRBJ1-4,TRBV9,CASSPRTSGETNEKLFF
-,14,TRBJ1-1,TRBV10-3,CAISEAQVNTEAFF
few,12,TRBJ2-1,TRBV24-1,CATSDLTDEQFF
-,11,TRBJ2-7,TRBV7-6,CASSFLDEQYF
once,13,TRBJ2-1,TRBV29-1,CSVVGTVYNEQFF
-,20,TRBJ2-1,TRBV12-5,CASGFGEVTPSGRSYNEQFF
once,15,TRBJ1-2,TRBV19,CASSLGSRSNYGYTF
-,13,TRBJ1-1,TRBV6-5,CASSRQGGTEAFF
-,14,TRBJ1-2,TRBV19,CASRTGTGGFGYTF
-,16,TRBJ2-2,TRBV6-5,CASSYPNRGRTGELFF
-,19,TRBJ2-1,TRBV30,CAWSVSAGGPINSYNEQFF
-,15,TRBJ2-1,TRBV7-9,CASKNGQRGDNEQFF
-,16,TRBJ2-2,TRBV4-3,CASSQDLRGGAGELFF
-,14,TRBJ1-1,TRBV10-3,CATQRQEANTEAFF
once,11,TRBJ1-2,TRBV30,CAWRQEYGYTF
-,16,TRBJ1-3,TRBV18,CASSAGQGEAGNTIYF